This T cell receptor beta chain came from a study of cytomegalovirus exposure and HLA in healthy donors. Study-wide findings and caveats: In a later analysis, HLA-C alleles had the fewest associated TCRs, DRB1 alleles the most. In a later analysis, at a false discovery rate of 0.05, roughly 17,000 TCR beta sequences matched HLA alleles. Among TCR sequences, most were rare, though some public TCRs appeared in many donors.

Germline lookup yields CDR1 ENHRY and CDR2 SYGVKD. The V end lost 4 bases, the J end lost 5 bases, and 14 bases lay between the germline ends. CDR3 length equals 14 residues. A remark on this clone: Antigen unknown.

The PCR was carried out with 60 Vbeta primers and 13 Jbeta primers. Repertoires were generated with immunoSEQ multiplex PCR, while TCRdb's copy carries only in-frame clones and drops some. The sample lists about 120,000 clones; approximately 72% were seen once. Sequenced: PBMCs. This clonotype was sampled from a middle-aged woman in good health and CMV-seropositive. V and J are TRBV10-3 and TRBJ1-1; D is perhaps TRBD1 (5 bases). CDR3 in amino acids: CAISGSSHRTEAFF. CDR3 DNA: TGTGCCATCAGTGGCTCAAGCCACAGGACTGAAGCTTTCTTT.